This entry is about one TCR beta chain. This sample stems from a study of cytomegalovirus exposure and HLA in healthy donors. About the study: Drawn from HLA-typed donors, around 85 million unique TCRs were held in an early data release.

The primer mix had 60 Vbeta and 13 Jbeta primers. Data came from immunoSEQ multiplex PCR; TCRdb stores just in-frame clones and leaves some out. The data show around 100,000 clones, with more than 65% seen just once and around 10% held by the top ten. The sample consisted of PBMCs. This receptor was identified in a woman aged 18-29 years in good health and CMV-seropositive.

The CDR3 loop reads CASSYARDGIQYF. For the CDR3, the DNA is TGTGCCAGCAGTTACGCCAGGGATGGCATTCAGTACTTC. The chain couples TRBV6-5 to TRBJ2-4; a weak D match, TRBD1 (5 bases). CDR3 length: 13 amino acids. With 2 bases removed from V and 9 bases from J, the gap between germline ends came to 11 bases. The V gene's germline CDR1 is MNHEY and CDR2 SVGAGI.